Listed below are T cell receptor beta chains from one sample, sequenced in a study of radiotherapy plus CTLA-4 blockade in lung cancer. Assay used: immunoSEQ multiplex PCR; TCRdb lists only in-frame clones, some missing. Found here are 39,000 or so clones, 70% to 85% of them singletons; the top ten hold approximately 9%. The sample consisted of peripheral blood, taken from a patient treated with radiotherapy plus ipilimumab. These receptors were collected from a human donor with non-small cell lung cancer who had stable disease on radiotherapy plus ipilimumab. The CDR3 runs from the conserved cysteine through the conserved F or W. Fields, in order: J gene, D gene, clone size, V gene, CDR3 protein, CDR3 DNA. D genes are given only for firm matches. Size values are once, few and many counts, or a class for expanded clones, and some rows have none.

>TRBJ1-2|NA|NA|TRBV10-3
CAIRTHSPGYYGYTF
TGTGCCATCCGGACACATTCCCCAGGATACTATGGCTACACCTTC
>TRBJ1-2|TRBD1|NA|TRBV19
CASTGTAINYGYTF
TGTGCCAGTACCGGGACAGCAATTAACTATGGCTACACCTTC
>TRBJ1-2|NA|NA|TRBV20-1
CSARDQNGYTF
TGCAGTGCTAGAGATCAGAACGGCTACACCTTC
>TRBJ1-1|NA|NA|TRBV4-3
CASSQVQILNTEAFF
TGCGCCAGCAGCCAAGTACAGATACTAAACACTGAAGCTTTCTTT
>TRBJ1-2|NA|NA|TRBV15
CATSRGGLAGSYGYTF
TGTGCCACCAGCAGAGGGGGATTGGCAGGAAGCTATGGCTACACCTTC
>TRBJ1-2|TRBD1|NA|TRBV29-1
CSVGQGDYGYTF
TGCAGCGTTGGGCAGGGGGACTATGGCTACACCTTC
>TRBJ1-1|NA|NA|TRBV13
CASSFGVGTEAFF
NA
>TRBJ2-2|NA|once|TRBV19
CASSIPLSYTGELFF
TGTGCCAGTAGTATCCCCCTTTCTTACACCGGGGAGCTGTTTTTT
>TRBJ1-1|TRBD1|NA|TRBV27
CASSPDRGANTEAFF
TGTGCCAGCAGCCCCGACAGGGGGGCTAACACTGAAGCTTTCTTT
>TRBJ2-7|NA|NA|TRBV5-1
CASSLGQEFRYEQYF
TGCGCCAGCAGCTTGGGTCAGGAGTTTCGGTACGAGCAGTACTTC
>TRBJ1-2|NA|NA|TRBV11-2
CASSSSGVGYTF
TGTGCCAGCAGCTCCTCAGGGGTTGGCTACACCTTC
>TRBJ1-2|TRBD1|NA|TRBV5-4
CASSWGQGEGYTF
TGTGCCAGCAGCTGGGGACAGGGGGAAGGCTACACCTTC
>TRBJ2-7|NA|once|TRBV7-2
CASSLRGVAVSYEQYF
TGTGCCAGCAGCTTAAGGGGGGTGGCAGTTTCCTACGAGCAGTACTTC
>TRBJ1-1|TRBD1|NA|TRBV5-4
CASSLAGGQGALRSAFF
TGTGCCAGCAGCTTGGCCGGGGGGCAGGGGGCCCTGCGGTCGGCTTTCTTT
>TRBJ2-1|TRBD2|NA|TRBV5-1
CASSSRLAGGYNEQFF
TGCGCCAGCAGCTCCAGACTAGCGGGGGGGTACAATGAGCAGTTCTTC
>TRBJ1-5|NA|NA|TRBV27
CASSSLLGSNQPQHF
TGTGCCAGCAGTTCTTTACTGGGGAGCAATCAGCCCCAGCATTTT
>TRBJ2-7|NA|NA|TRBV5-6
CASMPGDNAYEQYF
TGTGCCAGCATGCCCGGGGACAACGCCTACGAGCAGTACTTC
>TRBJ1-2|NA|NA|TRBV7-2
CASSPPDVFEGYTF
TGTGCCAGCAGCCCGCCTGACGTGTTTGAAGGCTACACCTTC
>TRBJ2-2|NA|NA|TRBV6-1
CASSGIGTRELFF
TGTGCCAGCAGTGGAATCGGGACCAGGGAGCTGTTTTTT
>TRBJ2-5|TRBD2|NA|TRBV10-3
CAISDPGTSGGARPPNQETQYF
TGTGCCATCAGTGACCCCGGGACTAGCGGGGGGGCACGGCCCCCTAACCAAGAGACCCAGTACTTC
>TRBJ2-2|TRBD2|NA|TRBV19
CASSRGGAGSNTGELFF
TGTGCCAGTAGTCGCGGGGGGGCCGGATCGAACACCGGGGAGCTGTTTTTT
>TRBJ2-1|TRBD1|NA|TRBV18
CASSRTGGFYNEQFF
TGTGCCAGCTCGAGGACAGGGGGATTCTACAATGAGCAGTTCTTC
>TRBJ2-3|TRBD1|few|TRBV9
CASSERQGRTDTQYF
TGTGCCAGCAGCGAGCGACAGGGCCGCACAGATACGCAGTATTTT
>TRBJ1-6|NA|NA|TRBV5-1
CASKGERNSPLHF
TGCGCCAGCAAGGGGGAACGGAATTCACCCCTCCACTTT
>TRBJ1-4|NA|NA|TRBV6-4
CASSRSDSSNEKLFF
TGTGCCAGCAGTCGGTCCGACAGCAGTAATGAAAAACTGTTTTTT
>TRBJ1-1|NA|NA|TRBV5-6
CASSSGLGNTEAFF
TGTGCCAGCAGCTCAGGACTGGGAAACACTGAAGCTTTCTTT
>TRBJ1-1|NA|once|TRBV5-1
CASSLEGEAFF
TGCGCCAGCAGCTTGGAAGGGGAAGCTTTCTTT
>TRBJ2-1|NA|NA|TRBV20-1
CSASEAGEQFF
TGCAGTGCTAGCGAGGCCGGGGAGCAGTTCTTC
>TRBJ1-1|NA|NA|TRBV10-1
CARTQKNTEAFF
TGCGCCAGGACACAGAAGAACACTGAAGCTTTCTTT
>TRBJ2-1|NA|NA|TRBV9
CASSGTEQFF
TGTGCCAGCAGCGGGACGGAGCAGTTCTTC
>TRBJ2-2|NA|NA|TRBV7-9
CASRNRQVTGELFF
TGTGCCAGCAGAAATAGACAGGTCACCGGGGAGCTGTTTTTT
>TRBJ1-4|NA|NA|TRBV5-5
CASSLDGYNEKLFF
TGTGCCAGCAGCTTGGACGGGTATAATGAAAAACTGTTTTTT
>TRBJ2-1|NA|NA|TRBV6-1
CASSRHFYNEQFF
TGTGCCAGCAGCCGGCACTTCTACAATGAGCAGTTCTTC
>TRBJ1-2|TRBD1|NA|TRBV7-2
CASSLGQGVYGYTF
TGTGCCAGCAGCCTCGGACAGGGGGTCTATGGCTACACCTTC
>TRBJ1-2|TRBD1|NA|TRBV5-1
CASSLLQGLNYGYTF
TGCGCCAGCAGCTTGTTACAGGGGTTAAACTATGGCTACACCTTC
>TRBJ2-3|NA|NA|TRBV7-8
CASSLGWRGGTDTQYF
TGTGCCAGCAGCTTAGGCTGGCGGGGTGGCACAGATACGCAGTATTTT
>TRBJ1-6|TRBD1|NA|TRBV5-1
CASRGQGMESPLHF
TGCGCCAGCAGGGGACAGGGAATGGAATCACCCCTCCACTTT
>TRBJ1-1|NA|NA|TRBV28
CASREPGRLMNTEAFF
TGTGCCAGCAGAGAGCCGGGACGGTTAATGAACACTGAAGCTTTCTTT
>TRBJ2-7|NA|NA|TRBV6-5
CASTSMQGFDEQYF
TGTGCCAGCACTTCTATGCAGGGTTTCGACGAGCAGTACTTC
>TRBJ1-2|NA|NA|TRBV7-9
CASSFGQGRDYGYTF
TGTGCCAGCAGCTTTGGGCAGGGGAGGGACTATGGCTACACCTTC
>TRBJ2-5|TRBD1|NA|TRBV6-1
CASSGGQLEGETQYF
TGTGCCAGCAGTGGGGGACAGCTTGAAGGGGAGACCCAGTACTTC
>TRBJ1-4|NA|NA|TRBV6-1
CASKTQGKGDEKLFF
TGTGCCAGCAAAACCCAAGGGAAGGGGGATGAAAAACTGTTTTTT
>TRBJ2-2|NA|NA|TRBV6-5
CASSNGARDTGELFF
TGTGCCAGCAGCAACGGGGCCAGAGACACCGGGGAGCTGTTTTTT
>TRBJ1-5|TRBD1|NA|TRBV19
CASSIADRGGQPQHF
TGTGCCAGTAGTATAGCCGACAGGGGTGGACAGCCCCAGCATTTT
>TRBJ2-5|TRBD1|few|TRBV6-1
CALIPGTGVLGTQYF
TGTGCCCTAATTCCAGGGACAGGTGTTTTAGGGACCCAGTACTTC
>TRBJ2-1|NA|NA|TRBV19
CASSIRTSYNEQFF
TGTGCCAGTAGTATTAGAACCAGTTACAATGAGCAGTTCTTC
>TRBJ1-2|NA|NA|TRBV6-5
CASTPTYDGYGYTF
TGTGCCAGCACCCCGACCTACGATGGGTATGGCTACACCTTC
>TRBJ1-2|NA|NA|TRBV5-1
CASSLGAGEGYTF
TGCGCCAGCAGCTTGGGGGCAGGGGAAGGCTACACCTTC
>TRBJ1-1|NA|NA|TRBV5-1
CASSSSSGRANMNTEAFF
TGCGCCAGCAGCTCCTCCTCGGGCAGGGCCAACATGAACACTGAAGCTTTCTTT